Below, 30 T cell receptor beta chains from the same sample are listed, as sequenced in a study of shared clonotypes between healthy human individuals. Sequencing used immunoSEQ multiplex PCR; TCRdb keeps in-frame clones, though not all of them. The sample consists of under 1,900,000 clones, approximately 98.5% of them appearing once. Sequencing was carried out using naive CD4+ T cells sorted from blood. Subset meaning: CD45RA+ positively selected. The receptors here all came from a man aged 25 to 45 in good health.

This chain uses TRBV7-9 with TRBJ2-7; perhaps TRBD1 as D (6 bases). Germline lookup yields CDR1 SEHNR and CDR2 FQNEAQ (reference sequence). The CDR3 is 14 amino acids. Trimming took off 4 bases at V and 4 bases at J, with 14 bases between the two ends. The CDR3 nucleotides are TGTGCCAGCAGCTGGGCCGGGACAAATTACGAGCAGTACTTC. It encodes CASSWAGTNYEQYF. Full variable domain (missing parts from reference TRBV7-9 and TRBJ2-7): DTGVSQNPRHKITKRGQNVTFRCDPISEHNRLYWYRQTLGQGPEFLTYFQNEAQLEKSRLLSDRFSAERPKGSFSTLEIQRTEQGDSAMYLCASSWAGTNYEQYFGPGTRLTVT.

The chain couples TRBV10-2 to TRBJ2-7; 7 bases line up with TRBD1. This CDR3 contains 15 residues. Germline values: CDR1 WSHSY, CDR2 SAAADI. The J segment lost 1 base and the V segment lost 3 bases, leaving 6 bases of the junction unmatched. CDR3 protein: CASSDPGQKSYEQYF. The DNA of the CDR3 is TGCGCCAGCAGTGACCCGGGACAGAAATCCTACGAGCAGTACTTC.

The rearrangement links TRBV7-2 to TRBJ1-3; D is unresolved. V lost 3 bases and J 0 bases, leaving 9 bases between the germline ends. This CDR3 spans 15 amino acids. CDR1 and CDR2 from the germline V gene are SGHTA and FQGNSA. The CDR3 loop reads CASSFETYSGNTIYF. The DNA of the CDR3 is TGTGCCAGCAGCTTCGAAACTTACTCTGGAAACACCATATATTTT.

This clone appeared a single time. The V call is TRBV7-9, the J call TRBJ1-2; D may be TRBD1 (6 bases). The ends were cut back, 0 bases at V and 6 bases at J, with 14 bases in the middle. Germline lookup yields CDR1 SEHNR and CDR2 FQNEAQ (reference sequence). The CDR3 totals 15 residues. The CDR3: CASSLAQRGGHGYTF. Written as DNA, the CDR3 is TGTGCCAGCAGCTTAGCCCAGAGGGGGGGCCATGGCTACACCTTC.

The chain is built from TRBV5-1 and TRBJ2-2; 7 nucleotides match TRBD1. V lost 0 bases, J lost 11 bases, and 7 bases stayed unmatched. Germline assignment: CDR1 SGHRS and CDR2 YFSETQ. CDR3 length: 14 amino acids. CDR3 loop: CASSLGQTGPELFF. The CDR3 DNA reads as TGCGCCAGCAGCTTGGGGCAGACAGGGCCCGAGCTGTTTTTT.

The rearrangement uses TRBV7-2 and TRBJ1-4; D unresolved. CDR3 length: 15 amino acids. V was cut by 1 base and J by 12 bases, with 18 bases left in between. Germline CDR1 reads SGHTA; CDR2 reads FQGNSA. Here the CDR3 reads CASSLVQAPMAELFF. CDR3 nucleotide sequence: TGTGCCAGCAGCTTAGTGCAAGCGCCGATGGCGGAACTGTTTTTT.

This clone was seen only once. The chain joins TRBV19 to TRBJ2-5; perhaps TRBD2 as D (6 bases). The CDR3 is 15 amino acids. Germline values: CDR1 LNHDA, CDR2 SQIVND (reference sequence). Trimming removed 0 bases from V and 3 bases from J, with 11 bases in between. This CDR3 reads CASSIDLGLEETQYF. CDR3 in DNA: TGTGCCAGTAGTATAGATCTGGGACTTGAAGAGACCCAGTACTTC.

The CDR3 DNA follows: TGTGCCATCAGTGATAGCAGGACTAGCGGGAGTTTCGCGACAGATACGCAGTATTTT. Its protein is CAISDSRTSGSFATDTQYF. V is TRBV10-3 and J is TRBJ2-3, with 13 bases that match TRBD2. The trim removed 3 bases at V and 3 bases at J, leaving 12 bases unmatched. The length of the CDR3 is 19 residues. The germline V gene has CDR1 ENHRY and CDR2 SYGVKD.

The CDR3 DNA sequence: TGTGCCAGCAGCTTAGGTCCAGCGGAGTACAATGAGCAGTTCTTC. Its protein is CASSLGPAEYNEQFF. The chain combines TRBV7-3 with TRBJ2-1; D may be TRBD2 (5 bases). The CDR3 is 15 residues long. Trimming stripped 2 bases from V and 4 bases from J, with 12 bases between. The germline V gene encodes CDR1 SGHTA and CDR2 FQGTGA. Looking up the rest from reference TRBV7-3 and TRBJ2-1 gives the full variable domain: GAGVSQTPSNKVTEKGKYVELRCDPISGHTALYWYRQSLGQGPEFLIYFQGTGAADDSGLPNDRFFAVRPEGSVSTLKIQRTERGDSAVYLCASSLGPAEYNEQFFGPGTRLTVL.

This clone was counted a few times. The chain couples TRBV7-9 to TRBJ1-2; D gene uncertain. Germline CDR1 and CDR2: SEHNR and FQNEAQ (reference sequence). The ends were cut back, 5 bases at V and 10 bases at J, with 11 bases in the middle. This CDR3 comprises 11 residues. CDR3 in amino acids: CASSRDRLYTF. The CDR3 nucleotides are TGTGCCAGCAGCCGAGACCGTCTCTACACCTTC.

The chain is built from TRBV7-9 and TRBJ2-1; D not certain. Deletions cut 4 bases from V and 9 bases from J, with 10 bases between. Germline V gene data show CDR1 as SEHNR and CDR2 as FQNEAQ (reference sequence). This CDR3 comprises 12 residues. The CDR3 protein is CASSSLISEQFF. Here the CDR3 DNA reads TGTGCCAGCAGCTCACTAATCAGTGAGCAGTTCTTC.

This sequence joins TRBV27 and TRBJ2-1; 10 bases align to TRBD2. Germline CDR1 reads MNHEY; CDR2 reads SMNVEV (reference sequence). The CDR3 is made up of 17 amino acids. The trim removed 5 bases at V and 5 bases at J, leaving 12 bases unmatched. This CDR3 is CASSPDPGTSVNNEQFF. The CDR3 DNA sequence: TGTGCCAGCAGTCCGGACCCCGGGACTAGCGTGAACAATGAGCAGTTCTTC.

The chain has TRBV4-2 and TRBJ2-1, with TRBD2 matching 9 bases. Germline values: CDR1 LGHNA, CDR2 YNFKEQ. V lost 6 bases to trimming and J lost 1 base; unmatched junction nucleotides: 10. This CDR3 comprises 17 residues. CDR3 nucleotide sequence: TGTGCCAGCAGTCGCTCGGGGGCGGGAGGGTCCTACAATGAGCAGTTCTTC. This gives the protein CASSRSGAGGSYNEQFF.

The rearrangement joins TRBV20-1 to TRBJ2-7; weak D call: TRBD1 (6 bases). Germline-derived CDR1 and CDR2 are DFQATT and SNEGSKA (reference sequence). This CDR3 comprises 11 residues. V lost 7 bases to trimming and J lost 2 bases, with 9 bases between them. The CDR3 DNA is TGCAGTGGCAGGGGCACCTACGAGCAGTACTTC. This translates into CSGRGTYEQYF.

The CDR3 region has the DNA TGTGCCAGCAGCCCCGACTCTGGGGCCAACGTCCTGACTTTC. The encoded protein is CASSPDSGANVLTF. The chain employs TRBV6-6 and TRBJ2-6; D remains unclear. This CDR3 is 14 amino acids long. Germline assignment: CDR1 MNHNY and CDR2 SVGAGI (reference sequence). Trimming removed 6 bases from V and 0 bases from J, with 6 bases in between.

The count of this clone is one. This sample includes further DNA sequences coding for the same CDR3. The genes are TRBV5-5 and TRBJ1-1; D not certain. V was trimmed by 0 bases and J by 1 base, leaving 7 bases between them. Germline values: CDR1 SGHKS, CDR2 YYEKEE (reference sequence). The length of the CDR3 is 14 residues. The CDR3 loop reads CASSLVGRNTEAFF. The CDR3 DNA follows: TGTGCCAGCAGCTTGGTTGGGAGGAACACTGAAGCTTTCTTT.

The chain employs TRBV11-3 and TRBJ1-1; D is ambiguous. Trimming took off 5 bases at V and 4 bases at J, with 11 bases between the two ends. CDR3 size: 13 residues. Germline CDR1 SGHNT, CDR2 YENEEA. CDR3 in amino acids: CASSDHPGTEAFF. The CDR3 region has the DNA TGTGCCAGCAGCGATCACCCAGGCACTGAAGCTTTCTTT.

The chain has TRBV28 and TRBJ2-1; no firm D call. The CDR3 sequence is 13 residues long. CDR1 and CDR2 (germline): MDHEN, SYDVKM. Trimming removed 1 base at V and 9 bases at J, with 10 bases between. This CDR3 reads CASSLSGVAEQFF. Written as DNA, the CDR3 is TGTGCCAGCAGTTTATCTGGCGTAGCTGAGCAGTTCTTC.

The rearrangement links TRBV28 to TRBJ1-1; D remains unclear. The CDR3 runs 14 residues. With 5 bases removed from V and 4 bases from J, the gap between germline ends came to 14 bases. The V gene's germline CDR1 is MDHEN and CDR2 SYDVKM. The CDR3, as DNA: TGTGCCAGCAGTCAACTCAATCCGGGCACTGAAGCTTTCTTT. It codes for CASSQLNPGTEAFF. The variable domain in full, completed from reference TRBV28 and TRBJ1-1, reads DVKVTQSSRYLVKRTGEKVFLECVQDMDHENMFWYRQDPGLGLRLIYFSYDVKMKEKGDIPEGYSVSREKKERFSLILESASTNQTSMYLCASSQLNPGTEAFFGQGTRLTVV.

This chain links TRBV7-8 with TRBJ2-1; TRBD2 matches at 13 bases. CDR1 and CDR2 (germline): SGHVS, FQNEAQ. The trim removed 5 bases at V and 0 bases at J, leaving 10 bases unmatched. The CDR3 extends over 19 amino acids. The CDR3 sequence: CASSEQGLAGVFSYNEQFF. The CDR3 region has the DNA TGTGCCAGCAGCGAACAAGGACTAGCGGGAGTGTTCTCCTACAATGAGCAGTTCTTC.

The V and J genes are TRBV19 and TRBJ1-4; D is undetermined. The V gene lost 2 bases and the J gene lost 8 bases, with 12 bases spanning the gap. The length of the CDR3 is 14 residues. Germline-derived CDR1 and CDR2 are LNHDA and SQIVND (reference sequence). In DNA form, the CDR3 reads TGTGCCAGTAGTATACAAGGGATAGGCGAAAAACTGTTTTTT. This codes for CASSIQGIGEKLFF.

Note on this clone: Different DNA sequences within this sample yield the same CDR3. The chain couples TRBV11-2 to TRBJ2-7, with 9 nucleotides matching TRBD1. The J segment lost 0 bases and the V segment lost 3 bases, leaving 0 bases of the junction unmatched. The CDR3 runs 14 residues. Germline lookup yields CDR1 SGHAT and CDR2 FQNNGV. CDR3 loop: CASSLTGGSYEQYF. The DNA for the CDR3 is TGTGCCAGCAGCTTGACAGGGGGCTCCTACGAGCAGTACTTC.

The rearrangement joins TRBV28 to TRBJ2-3; D is unresolved. This CDR3 spans 11 amino acids. Per germline, CDR1 MDHEN and CDR2 SYDVKM. Deletions cut 5 bases from V and 9 bases from J, with 9 bases between. CDR3 in amino acids: CASSGPWTQYF. In nucleotides, the CDR3 is TGTGCCAGCAGTGGTCCTTGGACGCAGTATTTT.

This chain connects TRBV7-2 to TRBJ2-7; tentative D call: TRBD2 (5 bases). Looked up from germline, CDR1 is SGHTA and CDR2 is FQGNSA. This CDR3 spans 14 amino acids. V was clipped by 3 bases and J by 2 bases, with 11 bases between them. CDR3 protein: CASSFYGITYEQYF. In DNA form, the CDR3 reads TGTGCCAGCAGCTTCTACGGGATCACCTACGAGCAGTACTTC.

In regard to this clone: This CDR3 is also generated by other DNA sequences in the sample. CDR3: CAISGTGNTGELFF. The CDR3 nucleotides are TGTGCCATCTCGGGAACGGGGAATACCGGGGAGCTGTTTTTT. The V gene is TRBV10-3, the J gene TRBJ2-2; maybe TRBD2 (5 bases). This CDR3 is built from 14 residues. V was trimmed by 8 bases and J by 5 bases, leaving 15 bases between them. Germline V gene lookup returns CDR1 ENHRY and CDR2 SYGVKD.

V and J are TRBV2 and TRBJ2-5; perhaps TRBD1 as D (6 bases). Trimming cost V 6 bases and J 3 bases, with 14 bases left between them. Germline V lookup: CDR1 SNHLY, CDR2 FYNNEI. This CDR3 has 14 residues. CDR3 protein: CASRDRSGEETQYF. In DNA form, the CDR3 reads TGTGCCAGCAGAGACCGCTCAGGGGAAGAGACCCAGTACTTC.

This clone appeared once. V is TRBV5-1 and J is TRBJ2-6; D perhaps matches TRBD1 (5 bases). The germline V and J ends were trimmed by 0 bases and 5 bases, with 12 bases remaining between them. CDR1 and CDR2 from the germline V gene are SGHRS and YFSETQ. This CDR3 is 16 amino acids long. CDR3 sequence reads: CASSLGRGSRANVLTF. The CDR3 nucleotides are TGCGCCAGCAGCTTGGGAAGGGGATCGAGGGCCAACGTCCTGACTTTC.

The CDR3 here is CASSPPDRGAYEQYF. CDR3 in DNA: TGTGCCAGCTCACCACCCGACAGGGGCGCCTACGAGCAGTACTTC. The chain joins TRBV18 to TRBJ2-7, with TRBD1 matching 8 bases. This CDR3 has 15 amino acids. The V gene's germline CDR1 is KGHSH and CDR2 LQKENI. The V segment lost 0 bases and the J segment 2 bases; nucleotides outside the gene matches: 3.

The chain is built from TRBV18 and TRBJ1-3; D is uncertain. Trimming left V 5 bases short and J 0 bases short, with 14 bases between. The CDR3 has 16 amino acids. The germline V gene encodes CDR1 KGHSH and CDR2 LQKENI. The CDR3 sequence is CASSTKPGNSGNTIYF. The CDR3 DNA sequence: TGTGCCAGCTCAACGAAGCCGGGGAACTCTGGAAACACCATATATTTT.

This rearrangement joins TRBV7-2 to TRBJ2-1, with TRBD2 matching 14 bases. From germline, CDR1 is SGHTA and CDR2 FQGNSA. This CDR3 has 17 residues. J was trimmed by 9 bases and V by 5 bases; bases with no gene match: 12. As DNA, the CDR3 is TGTGCCAGCAGCAAAGACCCAGGGACTAGCGGGAGCCTTGAGCAGTTCTTC. Residues: CASSKDPGTSGSLEQFF. The variable domain in full, with the rest retrieved from reference TRBV7-2 and TRBJ2-1, is GAGVSQSPSNKVTEKGKDVELRCDPISGHTALYWYRQSLGQGLEFLIYFQGNSAPDKSGLPSDRFSAERTGGSVSTLTIQRTQQEDSAVYLCASSKDPGTSGSLEQFFGPGTRLTVL.